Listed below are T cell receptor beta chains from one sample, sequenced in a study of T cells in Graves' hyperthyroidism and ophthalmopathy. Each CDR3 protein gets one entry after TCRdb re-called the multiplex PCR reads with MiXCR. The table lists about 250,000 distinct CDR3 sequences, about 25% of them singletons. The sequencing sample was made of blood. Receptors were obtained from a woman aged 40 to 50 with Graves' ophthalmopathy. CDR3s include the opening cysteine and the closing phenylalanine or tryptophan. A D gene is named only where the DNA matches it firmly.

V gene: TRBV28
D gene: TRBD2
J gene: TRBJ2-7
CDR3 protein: CASSPAAGGSTYEQYF

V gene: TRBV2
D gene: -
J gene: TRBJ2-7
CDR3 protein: CASNGNSYEQYF

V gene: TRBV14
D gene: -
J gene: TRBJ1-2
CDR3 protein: CASSLGGFYGYTF

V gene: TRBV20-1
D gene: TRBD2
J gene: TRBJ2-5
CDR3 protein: CSAGRLAGIQETQYF

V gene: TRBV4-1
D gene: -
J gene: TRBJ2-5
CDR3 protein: CASSQVGEGATQYF

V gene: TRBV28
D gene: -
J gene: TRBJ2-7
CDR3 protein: CASTLFGGASYEQYF

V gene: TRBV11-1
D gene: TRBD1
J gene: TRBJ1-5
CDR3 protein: CASSPPDRGPPPGQPQHF

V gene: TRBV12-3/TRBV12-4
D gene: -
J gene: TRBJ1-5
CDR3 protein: CASSLTRSNQPQHF

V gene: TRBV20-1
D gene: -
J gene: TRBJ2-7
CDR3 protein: CSALPVGYEQYF

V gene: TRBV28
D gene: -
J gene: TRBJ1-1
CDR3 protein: CASSYTLSGSTEAFF

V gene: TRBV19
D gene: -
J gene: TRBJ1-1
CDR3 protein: CASSTLGVSRQTEAFF

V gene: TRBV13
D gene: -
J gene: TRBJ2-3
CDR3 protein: CASSTDTQYF

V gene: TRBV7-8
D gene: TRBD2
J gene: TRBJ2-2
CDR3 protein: CASSFLGLAGGTGELFF

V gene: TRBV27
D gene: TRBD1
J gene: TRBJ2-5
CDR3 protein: CASSLLRDRGLQETQYF

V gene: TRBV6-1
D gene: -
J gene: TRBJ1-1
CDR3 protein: CASSEGWYEAFF

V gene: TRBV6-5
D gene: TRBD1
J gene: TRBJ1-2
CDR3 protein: CASRYTGGRFGYTF

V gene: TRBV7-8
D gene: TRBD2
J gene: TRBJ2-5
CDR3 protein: CASTSRREGGETQYF

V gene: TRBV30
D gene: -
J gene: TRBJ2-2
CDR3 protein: CAWSLFGTLRTGELFF

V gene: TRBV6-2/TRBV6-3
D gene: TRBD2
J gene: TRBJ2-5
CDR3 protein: CASSLPSSGSLETQYF

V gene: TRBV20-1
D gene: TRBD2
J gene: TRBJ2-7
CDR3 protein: CSATGTSGSSYEQYF

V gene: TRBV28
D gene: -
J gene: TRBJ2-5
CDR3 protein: CASSLYVGDQETQYF

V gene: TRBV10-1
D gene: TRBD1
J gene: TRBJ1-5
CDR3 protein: CAISEGPGQGAQPQHF

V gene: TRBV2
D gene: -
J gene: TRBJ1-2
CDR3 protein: CASKGADYGYTF

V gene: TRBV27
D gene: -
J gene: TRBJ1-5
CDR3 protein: CASSLWEGNQPQHF

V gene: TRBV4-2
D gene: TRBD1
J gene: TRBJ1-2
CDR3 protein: CASSHQQGVPGYTF

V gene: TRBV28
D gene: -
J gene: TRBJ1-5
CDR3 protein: CASSLSGQPQHF

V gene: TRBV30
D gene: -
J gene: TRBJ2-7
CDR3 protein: CACTSTVYEQYF

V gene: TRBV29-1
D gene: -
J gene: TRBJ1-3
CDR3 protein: CSVIFQGAGNTIYF

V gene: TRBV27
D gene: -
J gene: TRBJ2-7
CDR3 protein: CASRLLGSYEQYF

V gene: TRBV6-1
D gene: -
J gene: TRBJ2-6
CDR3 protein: CASSDRFAGANVLTF

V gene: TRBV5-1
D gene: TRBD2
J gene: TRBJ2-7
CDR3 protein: CASSLDGGREQYF

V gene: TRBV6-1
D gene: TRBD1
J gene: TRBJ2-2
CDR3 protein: CASSENRGNTGELFF

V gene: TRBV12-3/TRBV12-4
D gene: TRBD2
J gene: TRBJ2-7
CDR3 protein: CASSTGLAGDYEQYF

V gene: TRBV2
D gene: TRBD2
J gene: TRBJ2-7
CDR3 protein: CASSRTSGRLSSYEQYF

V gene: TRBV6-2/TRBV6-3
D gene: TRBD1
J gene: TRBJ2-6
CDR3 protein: CASSYYPPSTGETANVLTF

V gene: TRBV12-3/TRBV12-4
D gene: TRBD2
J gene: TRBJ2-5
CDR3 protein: CASSPRLAGGMAQETQYF

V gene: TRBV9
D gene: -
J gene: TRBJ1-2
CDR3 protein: CASSGTGIYGYTF

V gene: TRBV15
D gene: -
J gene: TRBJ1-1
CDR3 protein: CATSGQMNTEAFF

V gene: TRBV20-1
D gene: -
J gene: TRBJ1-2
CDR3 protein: CSARDGTPYTF

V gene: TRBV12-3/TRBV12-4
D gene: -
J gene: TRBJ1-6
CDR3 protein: CASSLGVGYNSPLRF

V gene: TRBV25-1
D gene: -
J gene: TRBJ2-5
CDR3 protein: CASSESNFQETQYF

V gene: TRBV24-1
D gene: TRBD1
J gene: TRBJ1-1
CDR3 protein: CATSTPGQRTAFF

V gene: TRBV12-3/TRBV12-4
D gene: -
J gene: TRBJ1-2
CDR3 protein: CASSLWVGGYTF